A single sample gave rise to the 7 T cell receptor beta chains below, sequenced in a study of blood T cell repertoires in COVID-19. TCRdb's copy holds only in-frame clones and misses some; the assay was immunoSEQ multiplex PCR. The data contain a few hundred thousand clones, 80% to 90% of them singletons. Material: PBMCs or T cells enriched from blood (not recorded which). The receptors here all came from a man aged 25 to 40 who had recovered from COVID-19.

V gene TRBV7-8 combines with J gene TRBJ1-2; D is unclear. The CDR3 totals 14 residues. V was pared by 3 bases and J by 1 base, with 9 bases between. Germline values: CDR1 SGHVS, CDR2 FQNEAQ. This chain's CDR3 is CASSLRRGNYGYTF. In nucleotides, the CDR3 is TGTGCCAGCAGCTTGAGACGGGGTAACTATGGCTACACCTTC.

In its sample, this clone was seen once. This same CDR3 is encoded by further DNA sequences in the sample. The chain is built from TRBV7-9 and TRBJ1-2, with D maybe TRBD1 (5 bases). CDR1 is SEHNR and CDR2 is FQNEAQ in the germline V gene (reference sequence). Trimming left V 1 base short and J 4 bases short, with 7 bases between. The CDR3 contains 13 residues. The CDR3 DNA sequence: TGTGCCAGCAGCTTAGGCCAGGGCTATGGCTACACCTTC. Amino acids: CASSLGQGYGYTF.

V is TRBV9 and J is TRBJ1-2; 7 nucleotides match TRBD1. The CDR3 covers 14 residues. Per germline, CDR1 SGDLS and CDR2 YYNGEE. Unmatched junction bases numbered 5, after V lost 2 bases and J lost 4 bases. The CDR3 DNA reads as TGTGCCAGCAGCGTGTCGGGACAGATCTATGGCTACACCTTC. Translated, it gives CASSVSGQIYGYTF.

This rearrangement joins TRBV5-1 to TRBJ1-5; 7 nucleotides align to TRBD1. J gave up 7 bases and V 0 bases, and 7 bases lay outside the gene matches. The CDR3 loop spans 15 amino acids. Germline values: CDR1 SGHRS, CDR2 YFSETQ. The CDR3 nucleotides read TGCGCCAGCAGCTTGGGACAGGGAGAGGGGCAGCCCCAGCATTTT. It translates to CASSLGQGEGQPQHF. Drawing the rest from reference TRBV5-1 and TRBJ1-5, the complete variable domain is KAGVTQTPRYLIKTRGQQVTLSCSPISGHRSVSWYQQTPGQGLQFLFEYFSETQRNKGNFPGRFSGRQFSNSRSEMNVSTLELGDSALYLCASSLGQGEGQPQHFGDGTRLSIL.

The sample holds many counts of this clone. The V and J genes are TRBV27 and TRBJ1-2, with D hard to call. There are 14 residues in the CDR3. Trimming took 2 bases from V and 8 from J, leaving 15 bases between them. CDR1 and CDR2 (germline): MNHEY, SMNVEV (reference sequence). The CDR3 sequence: CASSLSMEGEGYTF. The DNA of the CDR3 is TGTGCCAGCAGTTTAAGTATGGAGGGCGAAGGCTACACCTTC.

Here the CDR3 reads CASSYIPGITEAFF. In DNA, the CDR3 is TGTGCCAGCAGTTATATACCAGGGATCACTGAAGCTTTCTTT. The chain carries TRBV6-5 and TRBJ1-1; tentative D call: TRBD1 (5 bases). The CDR3 length is 14 residues. Germline loops: CDR1 MNHEY, CDR2 SVGAGI. Trimming took off 3 bases at V and 4 bases at J, with 12 bases between the two ends.

This clone was counted a few times. J is TRBJ2-7 and V is TRBV6-2 or TRBV6-3; a weak D match, TRBD1 (6 bases). Germline CDR1 MNHEY, CDR2 SVGEGT. This CDR3 comprises 13 residues. Trimming stripped 6 bases from V and 2 bases from J, with 11 bases between. DNA for the CDR3: TGTGCCAGCAGCCGACAGGAGACCTACGAGCAGTACTTC. This translates into CASSRQETYEQYF.